The rows below give T cell receptor beta chains drawn from one sample of a study of vaccination and CD4 T cells after COVID-19. TCRdb independently ran MiXCR on the PCR reads; one entry per CDR3 protein. Of 26,000 or so distinct CDR3 sequences listed, 51% are singletons. The sequencing here drew on CD4+ T cells from blood, taken about 7 months after SARS-CoV-2 vaccination. These receptors all stem from a human donor who had recovered from COVID-19. The conserved cysteine and the conserved F or W are not part of the CDR3 here. The order of the fields is clone size, V gene, CDR3 protein. Size values are once, few and many counts, or a class for expanded clones, and some rows have none.

.	TRBV7-2	ASSLTGLTSYNSPLH
.	TRBV5-1	ASSAAPSGSGTGELF
few	TRBV20-1	SARDRQYNSPLH
.	TRBV2	ASVDPYEQY
.	TRBV11-2	ASSTGVNIPAYNEQF
.	TRBV2	ASSGAGVDYEQY
.	TRBV6-1	ASTSRTFTEAF
once	TRBV20-1	SAPGQGSTDTQY
few	TRBV7-9	ASSPDRGGYT
.	TRBV5-3	ARSKGRGDGLRGSRYEQY